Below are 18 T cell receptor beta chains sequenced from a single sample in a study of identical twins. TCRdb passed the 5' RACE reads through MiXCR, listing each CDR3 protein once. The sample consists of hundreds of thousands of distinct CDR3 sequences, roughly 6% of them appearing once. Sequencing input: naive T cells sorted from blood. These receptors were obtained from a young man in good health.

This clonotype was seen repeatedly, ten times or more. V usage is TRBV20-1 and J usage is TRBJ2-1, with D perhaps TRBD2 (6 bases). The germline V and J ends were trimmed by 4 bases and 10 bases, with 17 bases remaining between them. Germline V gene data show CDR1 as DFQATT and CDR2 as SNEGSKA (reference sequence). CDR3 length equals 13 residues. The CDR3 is CSATLGWAGEQFF. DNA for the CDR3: TGCAGTGCTACTTTAGGATGGGCGGGAGAGCAGTTCTTC.

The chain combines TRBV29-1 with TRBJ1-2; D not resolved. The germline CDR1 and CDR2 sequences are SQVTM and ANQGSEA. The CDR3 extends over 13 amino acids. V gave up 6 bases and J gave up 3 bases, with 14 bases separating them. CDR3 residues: CSVTPGDDYGYTF. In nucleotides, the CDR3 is TGCAGCGTCACCCCCGGCGATGACTATGGCTACACCTTC.

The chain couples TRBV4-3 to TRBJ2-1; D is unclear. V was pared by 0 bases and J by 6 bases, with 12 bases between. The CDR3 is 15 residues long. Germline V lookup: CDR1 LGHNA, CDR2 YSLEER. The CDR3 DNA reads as TGCGCCAGCAGCCAAGAGACGAGGCCCCGCAATGAGCAGTTCTTC. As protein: CASSQETRPRNEQFF.

CDR3 protein: CASRASRDVDTQYF. The CDR3 nucleotides are TGTGCCAGTCGCGCCAGCAGGGACGTGGATACGCAGTATTTT. This chain joins TRBV19 and TRBJ2-3; D might be TRBD1 or TRBD2, each matching 5 bases. Between the trimmed V and J ends, which lost 8 bases and 6 bases, there was a span of 18 bases. This CDR3 contains 14 residues. Germline-derived CDR1 and CDR2 are LNHDA and SQIVND (reference sequence).

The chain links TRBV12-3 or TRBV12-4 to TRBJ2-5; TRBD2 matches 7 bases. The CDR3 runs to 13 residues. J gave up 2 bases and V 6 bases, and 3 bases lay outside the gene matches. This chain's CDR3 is CASRRTRQETQYF. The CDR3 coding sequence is TGTGCCAGCAGAAGGACTAGGCAAGAGACCCAGTACTTC.

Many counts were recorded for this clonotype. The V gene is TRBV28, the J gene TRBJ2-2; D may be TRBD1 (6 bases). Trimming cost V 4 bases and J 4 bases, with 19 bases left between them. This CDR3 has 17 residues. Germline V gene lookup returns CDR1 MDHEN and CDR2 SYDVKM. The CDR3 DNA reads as TGTGCCAGCAGTTCGGTCCCAGGGGCGAGGTTCACCGGGGAGCTGTTTTTT. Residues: CASSSVPGARFTGELFF.

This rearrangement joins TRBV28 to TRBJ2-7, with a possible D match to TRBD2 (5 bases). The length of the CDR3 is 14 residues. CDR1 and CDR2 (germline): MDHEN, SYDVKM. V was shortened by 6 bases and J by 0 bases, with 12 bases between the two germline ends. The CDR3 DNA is TGTGCCAGCAGCACCTCGGGAAGCTCCTACGAGCAGTACGTC. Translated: CASSTSGSSYEQYV.

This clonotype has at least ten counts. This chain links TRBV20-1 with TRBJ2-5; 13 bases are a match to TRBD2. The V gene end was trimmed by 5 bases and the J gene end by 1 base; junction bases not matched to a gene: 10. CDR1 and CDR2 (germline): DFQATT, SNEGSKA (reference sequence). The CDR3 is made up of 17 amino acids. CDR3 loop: CSAGVGLAGFGQETQYF. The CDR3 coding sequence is TGCAGTGCTGGTGTGGGACTAGCGGGGTTTGGCCAAGAGACCCAGTACTTC.

The chain's CDR3 is CATSEAGRTAGANVLTF. The CDR3 DNA sequence: TGTGCCACCAGTGAGGCGGGACGGACTGCTGGGGCCAACGTCCTGACTTTC. The chain combines TRBV24-1 with TRBJ2-6, with D perhaps matching TRBD2 (6 bases). Germline V gene sequence: CDR1 KGHDR, CDR2 SFDVKD. Trimming took off 4 bases at V and 2 bases at J, with 14 bases between the two ends. CDR3 length equals 17 residues.

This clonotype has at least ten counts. The CDR3 sequence is CASSFGTGTGELFF. The CDR3 bases are TGTGCCAGCAGTTTCGGGACAGGCACCGGGGAGCTGTTTTTT. The V and J genes are TRBV27 and TRBJ2-2; 8 bases match TRBD1. With 3 bases clipped from V and 4 bases from J, the junction kept 1 base outside the gene matches. Germline assignment: CDR1 MNHEY and CDR2 SMNVEV (reference sequence). This CDR3 has 14 amino acids.

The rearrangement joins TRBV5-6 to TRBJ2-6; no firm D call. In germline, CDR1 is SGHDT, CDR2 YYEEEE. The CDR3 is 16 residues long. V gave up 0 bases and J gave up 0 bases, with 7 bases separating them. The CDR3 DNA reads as TGTGCCAGCAGCTTGGAGTATCGCTCTGGGGCCAACGTCCTGACTTTC. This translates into CASSLEYRSGANVLTF.

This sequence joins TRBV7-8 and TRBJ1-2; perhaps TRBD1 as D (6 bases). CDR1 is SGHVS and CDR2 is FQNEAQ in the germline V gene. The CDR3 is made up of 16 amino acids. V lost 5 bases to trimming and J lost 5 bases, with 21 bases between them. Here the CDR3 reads CASSPFQPGAGYGYTF. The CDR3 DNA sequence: TGTGCCAGCAGCCCATTTCAGCCGGGGGCGGGTTATGGCTACACCTTC. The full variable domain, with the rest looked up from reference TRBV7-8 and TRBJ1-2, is GAGVSQSPRYKVAKRGQDVALRCDPISGHVSLFWYQQALGQGPEFLTYFQNEAQLDKSGLPSDRFFAERPEGSVSTLKIQRTQQEDSAVYLCASSPFQPGAGYGYTFGSGTRLTVV.

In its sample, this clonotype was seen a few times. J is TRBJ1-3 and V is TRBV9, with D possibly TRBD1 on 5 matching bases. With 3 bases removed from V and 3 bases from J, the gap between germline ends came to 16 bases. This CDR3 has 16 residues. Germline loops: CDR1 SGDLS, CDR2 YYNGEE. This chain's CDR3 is CASSDRRDLGGNTIYF. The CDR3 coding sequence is TGTGCCAGCAGCGACCGACGGGACCTCGGTGGAAACACCATATATTTT.

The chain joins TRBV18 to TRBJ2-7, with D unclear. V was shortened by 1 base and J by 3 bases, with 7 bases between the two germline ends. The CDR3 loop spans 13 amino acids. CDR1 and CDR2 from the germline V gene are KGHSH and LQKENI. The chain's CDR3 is CASSPQTSYEQYV. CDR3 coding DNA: TGTGCCAGCTCACCACAGACCAGCTACGAGCAGTACGTC.

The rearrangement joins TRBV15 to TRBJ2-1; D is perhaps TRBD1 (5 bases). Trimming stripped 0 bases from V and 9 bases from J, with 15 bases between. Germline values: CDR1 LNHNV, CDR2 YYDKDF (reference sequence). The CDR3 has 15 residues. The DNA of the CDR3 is TGTGCCACCAGCAGAGAGATGCAGGGCCAGGGTGAGCAGTTCTTC. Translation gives CATSREMQGQGEQFF. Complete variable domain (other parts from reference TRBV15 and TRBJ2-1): DAMVIQNPRYQVTQFGKPVTLSCSQTLNHNVMYWYQQKSSQAPKLLFHYYDKDFNNEADTPDNFQSRRPNTSFCFLDIRSPGLGDTAMYLCATSREMQGQGEQFFGPGTRLTVL.

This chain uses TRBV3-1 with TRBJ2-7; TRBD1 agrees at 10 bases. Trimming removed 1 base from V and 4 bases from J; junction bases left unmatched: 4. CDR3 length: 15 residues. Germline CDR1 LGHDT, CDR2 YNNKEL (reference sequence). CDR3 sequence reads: CASSQGGQGSYEQYF. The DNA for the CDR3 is TGTGCCAGCAGCCAAGGGGGACAGGGGTCGTACGAGCAGTACTTC.

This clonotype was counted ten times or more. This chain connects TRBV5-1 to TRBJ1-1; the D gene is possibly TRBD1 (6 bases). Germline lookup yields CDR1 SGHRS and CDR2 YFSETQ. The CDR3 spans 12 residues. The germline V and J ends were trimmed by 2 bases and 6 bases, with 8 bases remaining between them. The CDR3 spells CASSLQGPEAFF. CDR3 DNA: TGCGCCAGCAGCTTACAGGGCCCTGAAGCTTTCTTT.

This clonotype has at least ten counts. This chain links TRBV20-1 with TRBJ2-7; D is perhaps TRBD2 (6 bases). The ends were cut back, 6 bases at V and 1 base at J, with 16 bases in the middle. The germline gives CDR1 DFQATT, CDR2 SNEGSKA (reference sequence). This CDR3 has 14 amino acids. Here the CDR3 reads CSANGGAVSYEQYF. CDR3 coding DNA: TGCAGTGCCAACGGGGGTGCGGTATCCTACGAGCAGTACTTC.